Given below is one T cell receptor beta chain in context. This sample is drawn from a study of blood T cell repertoires in COVID-19. Whole-study context: Nucleic acid was either cDNA or gDNA, and it came from T cells, B-cell-depleted T cells, or PBMCs.

Trimming left V 4 bases short and J 0 bases short, with 10 bases between. Germline-derived CDR1 and CDR2 are MDHEN and SYDVKM. CDR3 length: 15 residues. Per the authors' pipeline: Counts of nucleated cells, estimated from reference gene primer amplification, were obtained. The repertoire was sequenced with immunoSEQ multiplex PCR; TCRdb's copy has only in-frame clones and lacks some. V, J and clone size derive from that table, while D and trimming were established from the DNA sequence. The sample records about 180,000 clones, over 75% being singletons. The chain couples TRBV28 to TRBJ1-3, with D unclear. Specimen: PBMCs or T cells enriched from blood (not recorded which). The sequence came from a woman aged 18 to 35 who had recovered from COVID-19. CDR3 amino acids: CASSYTLDSGNTIYF. CDR3 sequence (DNA): TGTGCCAGCAGTTACACGCTTGACTCTGGAAACACCATATATTTT.